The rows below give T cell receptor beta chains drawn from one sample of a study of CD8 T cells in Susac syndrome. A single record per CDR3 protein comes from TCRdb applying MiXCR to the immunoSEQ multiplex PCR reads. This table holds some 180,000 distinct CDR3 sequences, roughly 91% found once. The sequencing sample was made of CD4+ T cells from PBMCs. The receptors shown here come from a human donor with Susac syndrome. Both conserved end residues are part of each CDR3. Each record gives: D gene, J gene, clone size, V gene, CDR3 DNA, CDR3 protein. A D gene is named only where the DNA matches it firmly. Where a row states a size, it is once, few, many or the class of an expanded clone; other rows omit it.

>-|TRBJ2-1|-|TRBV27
TGTGCCAGCAGTCAAAGCGCGCCAAGCTCCTACAATGAGCAGTTCTTC
CASSQSAPSSYNEQFF
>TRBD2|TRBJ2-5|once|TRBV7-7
TGTGCTAGCGCAAGCGGGAGATTCCAAGAGACCCAGTACTTC
CASASGRFQETQYF
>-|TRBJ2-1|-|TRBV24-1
TGTGCCACCAGTGCAAACAATGAGCAGTTCTTC
CATSANNEQFF
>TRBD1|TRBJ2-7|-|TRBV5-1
TGCGCCAGCAGCTACCGGGACAGTGACGAGCAGTACTTC
CASSYRDSDEQYF
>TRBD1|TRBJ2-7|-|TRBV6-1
TGTGCCATCTCGGACAGGGGGCTTTCCTACGAGCAGTACTTC
CAISDRGLSYEQYF
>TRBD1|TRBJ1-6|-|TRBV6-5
TGTGCCAGCAGACCGACAGGGAAATCACCCCTCCACTTT
CASRPTGKSPLHF
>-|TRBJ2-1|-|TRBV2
TGTGCCAGCAGTGCCGGAGCGGGTACCTACAATGAGCAGTTCTTC
CASSAGAGTYNEQFF
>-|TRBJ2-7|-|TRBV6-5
TGTGCCAGCAGTTACTCGAACCCGATCTACGAGCAGTACTTC
CASSYSNPIYEQYF
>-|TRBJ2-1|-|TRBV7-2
TGTGCCAGCAGCTTAGCGCTGGGGGGGCTCGCCAATGAGCAGTTCTTC
CASSLALGGLANEQFF
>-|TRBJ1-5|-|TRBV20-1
TGCAGTGGTTCCCGGGGAGTCAATCAGCCCCAGCATTTT
CSGSRGVNQPQHF
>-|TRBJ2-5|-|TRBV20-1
TGCAGTGCCTTCAAGGGCCAAGGAGAGACCCAGTACTTC
CSAFKGQGETQYF
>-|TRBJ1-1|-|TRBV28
TGTGCCAGCATCCTCCTATCACCGGACACTGAAGCTTTCTTT
CASILLSPDTEAFF
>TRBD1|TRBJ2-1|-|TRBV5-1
TGCGCCAGCAGCTCATTACAGGGGAATTCCTACAATGAGCAGTTCTTC
CASSSLQGNSYNEQFF
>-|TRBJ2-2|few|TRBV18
TGTGCCAGCTCACCCCGAGGGCAGGGGAACACCGGGGAGCTGTTTTTT
CASSPRGQGNTGELFF
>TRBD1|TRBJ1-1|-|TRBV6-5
TGTGCCAGCAGTAGGACAGGTGGTTACACTGAAGCTTTCTTT
CASSRTGGYTEAFF
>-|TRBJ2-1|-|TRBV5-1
TGCGCCAGCAGCTTTCTCCCAGGGGACTACAATGAGCAGTTCTTC
CASSFLPGDYNEQFF
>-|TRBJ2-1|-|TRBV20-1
TGCAGTGCTACCCAGACTGAGAACAATGAGCAGTTCTTC
CSATQTENNEQFF
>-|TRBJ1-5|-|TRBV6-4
TGTGCCGCGGGGGAGGGTTGGCAGCCCCAGCATTTT
CAAGEGWQPQHF
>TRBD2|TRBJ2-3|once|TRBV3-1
TGTGCCAGCAGCCAACCGGGGGCCGGGACTAGCGGCACAGATACGCAGTATTTT
CASSQPGAGTSGTDTQYF
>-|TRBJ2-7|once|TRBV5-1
TGCGCCAGCAGCTCAAAACAGGGAACCACCTACGAGCAGTACTTC
CASSSKQGTTYEQYF
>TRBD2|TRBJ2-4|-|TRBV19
TGTGCCAGTAGTTCTGGAGGGAGGGACATTCAGTACTTC
CASSSGGRDIQYF
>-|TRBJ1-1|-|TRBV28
TGTGCCAGCACTGGGGGGAACACTGAAGCTTTCTTT
CASTGGNTEAFF
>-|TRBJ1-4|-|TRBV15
TGTGCCACCAGCAGAGATAGCAGGGTTGGAGAAAAACTGTTTTTT
CATSRDSRVGEKLFF
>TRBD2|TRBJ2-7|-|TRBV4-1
TGCGCCAGCAGCCACCCTTCCGGGACTAGCTTCTACGAGCAGTACTTC
CASSHPSGTSFYEQYF
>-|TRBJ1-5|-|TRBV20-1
TGCAGTGTTAAGAGATGGGGGGAGAATCAGCCCCAGCATTTT
CSVKRWGENQPQHF